These T cell receptor beta chains were read from a single sample in a study of shared clonotypes between healthy human individuals. Only in-frame clones appear in the TCRdb table, and some are missing; sequencing was by immunoSEQ multiplex PCR. The sample lists around 1.5 million clones, 95% to 99% seen once, with around 0.45% in the top ten. Specimen: naive CD4+ T cells sorted from blood. These receptors were collected from a man under 40 in good health. CDR3s include the opening cysteine and the closing phenylalanine or tryptophan. D genes are given only for firm matches. For some rows the clone size is stated as once, few or many, or as a class when expanded; others skip it.

V gene,D gene,J gene,clone size,CDR3 protein,CDR3 DNA
TRBV2,TRBD1,TRBJ1-1,NA,CASRDPGQTNTEAFF,TGTGCCAGCAGGGACCCGGGACAGACGAACACTGAAGCTTTCTTT
TRBV7-9,TRBD1,TRBJ1-2,NA,CASSLARTGTRQGYTF,TGTGCCAGCAGCTTAGCTCGGACAGGGACGCGTCAGGGCTACACCTTC
TRBV5-4,TRBD2,TRBJ2-3,NA,CASSPTLLAGGPDTQYF,TGTGCCAGCAGCCCGACCCTCCTAGCGGGAGGGCCGGATACGCAGTATTTT
TRBV13,TRBD1,TRBJ1-4,NA,CASSSRGREKLFF,TGTGCCAGCAGCTCCAGGGGGCGCGAAAAACTGTTTTTT
TRBV9,TRBD1,TRBJ1-1,NA,CASSVAPPGQGNTEAFF,TGTGCCAGCAGCGTAGCCCCCCCGGGACAGGGGAACACTGAAGCTTTCTTT
TRBV11-2,TRBD1,TRBJ1-1,NA,CASSLGQGRWKNTEAFF,TGTGCCAGCAGCCTCGGACAGGGGAGGTGGAAGAACACTGAAGCTTTCTTT
TRBV27,TRBD1,TRBJ2-7,NA,CASSLSGTAYEQYF,TGTGCCAGCAGTTTATCGGGGACAGCCTACGAGCAGTACTTC
TRBV7-2,NA,TRBJ1-1,NA,CASSLRATEAFF,TGTGCCAGCAGCTTACGGGCGACTGAAGCTTTCTTT
TRBV5-1,NA,TRBJ2-5,NA,CASSVSLISETQYF,TGCGCCAGCAGCGTATCCCTCATTTCGGAGACCCAGTACTTC
TRBV5-1,NA,TRBJ2-3,NA,CASSAGESSTDTQYF,TGCGCCAGCAGCGCCGGGGAGAGCAGCACAGATACGCAGTATTTT
TRBV7-9,NA,TRBJ2-5,NA,CASSYGQGGTGAQYF,TGTGCCAGCAGCTATGGACAGGGAGGGACGGGGGCCCAGTACTTC
TRBV5-1,NA,TRBJ2-2,NA,CASSLVTGSTGELFF,TGCGCCAGCAGCTTGGTTACTGGGTCCACCGGGGAGCTGTTTTTT
TRBV23-1,TRBD1,TRBJ2-7,NA,CASSRRQGQGYEQYF,TGCGCCAGCAGCCGCCGACAGGGACAGGGTTACGAGCAGTACTTC
TRBV9,TRBD2,TRBJ2-1,NA,CASSVVPSGSIEQFF,TGTGCCAGCAGCGTAGTCCCTAGCGGGAGCATTGAGCAGTTCTTC
TRBV5-1,NA,TRBJ2-2,NA,CASSSRPVTGELFF,TGCGCCAGCAGCTCCCGGCCTGTCACCGGGGAGCTGTTTTTT
TRBV7-8,NA,TRBJ2-1,NA,CASSLQGRPEQFF,TGTGCCAGCAGCTTGCAGGGACGGCCCGAGCAGTTCTTC
TRBV10-2,TRBD1,TRBJ2-7,NA,CASSESNPWDRSSYEQYF,TGCGCCAGCAGTGAGTCGAATCCCTGGGACAGGAGTTCCTACGAGCAGTACTTC
TRBV7-3,NA,TRBJ1-1,NA,CASSPAVNTEAFF,TGTGCCAGCAGCCCAGCCGTGAACACTGAAGCTTTCTTT
TRBV5-1,NA,TRBJ2-7,NA,CASSPPGRETYEQYF,TGCGCCAGCAGCCCCCCAGGCAGGGAGACCTACGAGCAGTACTTC
TRBV7-9,NA,TRBJ1-5,NA,CASSPGPGQPQHF,TGTGCCAGCAGCCCGGGGCCCGGTCAGCCCCAGCATTTT
TRBV4-3,NA,TRBJ2-7,NA,CASSQGLGPDYEQYF,TGCGCCAGCAGCCAAGGCCTGGGGCCAGACTACGAGCAGTACTTC
TRBV5-1,TRBD2,TRBJ2-3,NA,CASSPWTSGTDTQYF,TGCGCCAGCAGCCCGTGGACTAGCGGGACGGATACGCAGTATTTT
TRBV18,NA,TRBJ2-5,NA,CASSKNPGQETQYF,TGTGCCAGCTCAAAAAACCCGGGGCAAGAGACCCAGTACTTC
TRBV7-9,TRBD1,TRBJ1-1,few,CASSSQGDTEAFF,TGTGCCAGCAGCTCACAGGGGGACACTGAAGCTTTCTTT
TRBV7-3,NA,TRBJ2-2,NA,CASSLTGPQTGELFF,TGTGCCAGCAGCTTAACTGGTCCCCAAACCGGGGAGCTGTTTTTT
TRBV19,TRBD1,TRBJ1-5,NA,CASRQGDQPQHF,TGTGCCAGTAGACAGGGGGATCAGCCCCAGCATTTT
TRBV30,TRBD1,TRBJ2-7,once,CAWSVLPPGTGKPEQYF,TGTGCCTGGAGTGTACTACCACCCGGGACAGGGAAACCCGAGCAGTACTTC
TRBV7-2,NA,TRBJ1-1,NA,CASSLGHRTPNTEAFF,TGTGCCAGCAGCTTGGGACACAGGACCCCGAACACTGAAGCTTTCTTT
TRBV28,NA,TRBJ2-7,once,CASSSGTQGEQYF,TGTGCCAGCAGTTCCGGGACCCAGGGCGAGCAGTACTTC
TRBV11-2,NA,TRBJ2-7,NA,CASSLDNRHEQYF,TGTGCCAGCAGCTTAGATAATAGACACGAGCAGTACTTC
TRBV7-9,TRBD2,TRBJ2-1,NA,CASTLAGSSYNEQFF,TGTGCCAGCACCTTAGCGGGCAGCTCCTACAATGAGCAGTTCTTC
TRBV7-2,NA,TRBJ2-1,NA,CASSYSLALAYNEQFF,TGTGCCAGCAGCTACAGTCTAGCGTTAGCCTACAATGAGCAGTTCTTC
TRBV7-2,NA,TRBJ1-5,NA,CASSIGTSRGNQPQHF,TGTGCCAGCAGCATCGGGACTTCAAGAGGTAATCAGCCCCAGCATTTT
TRBV6-5,NA,TRBJ2-7,NA,CASSWSTDGGYEQYF,TGTGCCAGCAGTTGGTCCACGGATGGGGGCTACGAGCAGTACTTC
TRBV9,NA,TRBJ2-7,NA,CASSPHRGAGEQYF,TGTGCCAGCAGCCCTCACCGGGGGGCTGGCGAGCAGTACTTC
TRBV10-1,TRBD2,TRBJ2-3,NA,CASSESGASGLSTDTQYF,TGCGCCAGCAGTGAGTCCGGGGCTAGCGGGCTTAGCACAGATACGCAGTATTTT
TRBV5-1,TRBD1,TRBJ2-1,once,CASSLRTGGGHEQFF,TGCGCCAGCAGCTTAAGGACAGGGGGCGGGCATGAGCAGTTCTTC
TRBV7-2,TRBD1,TRBJ1-1,NA,CASSYRGSTEAFF,TGTGCCAGCAGCTACAGGGGTAGCACTGAAGCTTTCTTT
TRBV10-2,NA,TRBJ2-5,NA,CASTYDLRRETQYF,TGCGCCAGCACCTATGACCTTCGTAGGGAGACCCAGTACTTC
TRBV7-9,NA,TRBJ2-7,NA,CASSSKAYEQYF,TGTGCCAGCAGCTCGAAAGCCTACGAGCAGTACTTC
TRBV5-1,NA,TRBJ2-2,NA,CASSSGLAAGELFF,TGCGCCAGCAGCTCGGGACTCGCCGCCGGGGAGCTGTTTTTT
TRBV2,TRBD2,TRBJ2-5,NA,CANRRLAEETQYF,TGTGCCAACCGGAGGCTAGCGGAAGAGACCCAGTACTTC